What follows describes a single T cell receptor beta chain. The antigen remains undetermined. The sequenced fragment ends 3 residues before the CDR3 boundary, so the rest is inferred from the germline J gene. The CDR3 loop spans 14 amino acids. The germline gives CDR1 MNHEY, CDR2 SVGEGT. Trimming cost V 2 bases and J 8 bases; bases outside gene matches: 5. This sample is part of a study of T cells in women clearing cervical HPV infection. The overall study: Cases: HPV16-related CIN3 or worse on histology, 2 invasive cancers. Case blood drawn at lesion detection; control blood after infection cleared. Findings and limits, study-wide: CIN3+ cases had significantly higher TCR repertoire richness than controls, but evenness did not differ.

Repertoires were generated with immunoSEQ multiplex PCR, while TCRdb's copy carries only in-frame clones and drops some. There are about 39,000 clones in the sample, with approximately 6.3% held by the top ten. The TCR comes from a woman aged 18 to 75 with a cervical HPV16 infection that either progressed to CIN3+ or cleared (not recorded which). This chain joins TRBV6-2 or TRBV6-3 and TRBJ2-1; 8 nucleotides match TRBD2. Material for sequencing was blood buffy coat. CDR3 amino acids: CASSYAGGVYEQFF. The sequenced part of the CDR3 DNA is TGTGCCAGCAGTTACGCGGGGGGCGTTTATGAG.